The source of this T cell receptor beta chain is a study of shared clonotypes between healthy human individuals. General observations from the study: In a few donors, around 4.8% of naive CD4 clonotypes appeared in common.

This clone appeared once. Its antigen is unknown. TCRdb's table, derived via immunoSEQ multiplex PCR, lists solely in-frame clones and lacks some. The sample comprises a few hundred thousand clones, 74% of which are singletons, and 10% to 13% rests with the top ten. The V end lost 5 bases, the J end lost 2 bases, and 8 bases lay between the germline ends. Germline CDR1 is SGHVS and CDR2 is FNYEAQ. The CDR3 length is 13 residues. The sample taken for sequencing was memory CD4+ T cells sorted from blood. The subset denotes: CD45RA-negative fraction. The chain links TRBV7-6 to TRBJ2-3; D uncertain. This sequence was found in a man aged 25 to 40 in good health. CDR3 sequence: CASSIGPTDTQYF. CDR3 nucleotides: TGTGCCAGCAGCATTGGACCCACAGATACGCAGTATTTT.